The rows below give T cell receptor beta chains drawn from one sample of a study of OX40 agonist ivuxolimab in advanced cancers. TCRdb's table, derived via immunoSEQ multiplex PCR, lists solely in-frame clones and lacks some. The sample holds about 38,000 clones, approximately 80% seen once. Here the sequenced sample was CD4+ or CD8+ T cells sorted from blood, taken in a trial of the OX40 agonist ivuxolimab. The receptors stem from an adult with an advanced solid tumor such as melanoma, head and neck, liver or kidney cancer. The CDR3 runs from the conserved cysteine through the conserved F or W. Fields, in order: clone size, J gene, V gene, D gene, CDR3 protein, CDR3 DNA. A D gene is named only where the DNA matches it firmly. Expanded clones get a size class; other rows say once, few or many, or leave the size out.

>NA|TRBJ2-1|TRBV30|TRBD2
CAWTTSGSVGQFF
TGTGCCTGGACGACTAGCGGGAGTGTGGGGCAGTTCTTC
>NA|TRBJ2-3|TRBV2|NA
CASSAADTQYF
TGTGCCAGCAGTGCCGCGGATACGCAGTATTTT
>NA|TRBJ1-5|TRBV7-8|TRBD1
CASSPDRVGNQPQHF
TGTGCCAGCAGCCCGGACAGGGTAGGGAATCAGCCCCAGCATTTT
>NA|TRBJ2-1|TRBV7-8|NA
CASMGWAGNEQFF
TGTGCCAGCATGGGGTGGGCGGGGAATGAGCAGTTCTTC
>NA|TRBJ1-1|TRBV7-8|NA
CASSPRATLGLNTEAFF
TGTGCCAGCAGCCCCCGGGCCACTTTAGGTCTGAACACTGAAGCTTTCTTT
>NA|TRBJ2-7|TRBV19|NA
CASSMAVHHEQYF
TGTGCCAGTAGTATGGCCGTCCATCACGAGCAGTACTTC
>NA|TRBJ1-4|TRBV2|NA
CASSEASGRRFEKLFF
TGTGCCAGCAGTGAAGCCTCGGGACGGAGGTTTGAAAAACTGTTTTTT
>NA|TRBJ2-3|TRBV9|TRBD1
CASSVGTGGADTQYF
TGTGCCAGCAGCGTCGGGACAGGGGGCGCAGATACGCAGTATTTT
>once|TRBJ2-7|TRBV30|TRBD1
CALDRGGSYEQYF
TGTGCCTTAGACAGGGGTGGCTCCTACGAGCAGTACTTC
>NA|TRBJ2-1|TRBV18|NA
CASAAISGEQFF
TGTGCCAGCGCCGCTATAAGCGGAGAGCAGTTCTTC
>NA|TRBJ1-2|TRBV6-1|NA
CASSFEGHDGYGYTF
TGTGCCAGCAGCTTTGAGGGACACGATGGATATGGCTACACCTTC
>NA|TRBJ2-7|TRBV5-1|NA
CASSPSGGTTYEQYF
TGCGCCAGCAGCCCAAGCGGAGGAACAACCTACGAGCAGTACTTC
>NA|TRBJ2-1|TRBV5-4|TRBD2
CASSLGLAGGIGNEQFF
TGTGCCAGCAGCCTCGGACTAGCGGGAGGTATAGGCAATGAGCAGTTCTTC
>NA|TRBJ2-6|TRBV5-1|TRBD1
CASSLPLQGSGANVLTF
TGCGCCAGCAGCTTGCCTTTACAGGGGTCAGGGGCCAACGTCCTGACTTTC
>NA|TRBJ2-7|TRBV27|NA
CASSLTGMAYEQYF
TGTGCCAGCAGTTTGACGGGTATGGCCTACGAGCAGTACTTC
>NA|TRBJ2-1|TRBV7-9|TRBD2
CASSFVLAGGPNEQFF
TGTGCCAGCAGCTTCGTACTAGCGGGAGGGCCGAATGAGCAGTTCTTC
>NA|TRBJ2-5|TRBV27|NA
CASSSTGRETQYF
TGTGCCAGCAGCAGTACAGGGAGGGAGACCCAGTACTTC
>NA|TRBJ1-4|TRBV12-5|NA
CASGLPTLNEKLFF
TGTGCTAGTGGTTTGCCAACCCTCAATGAAAAACTGTTTTTT
>few|TRBJ1-6|TRBV2|NA
CASGRQTSSYNSPLHF
TGTGCCAGCGGCAGACAGACTAGCTCCTATAATTCACCCCTCCACTTT
>NA|TRBJ1-2|TRBV27|TRBD1
CASSLSRTGGNYGYTF
TGTGCCAGCAGTTTATCGAGGACAGGAGGAAACTATGGCTACACCTTC
>NA|TRBJ1-2|TRBV30|NA
CAWSASGGAGGYTF
TGTGCCTGGAGTGCGAGCGGGGGGGCGGGCGGCTACACCTTC
>NA|TRBJ2-1|TRBV5-4|TRBD1
CASSGSGTASYNEQFF
TGTGCCAGCAGCGGATCCGGGACAGCCTCCTACAATGAGCAGTTCTTC
>NA|TRBJ2-1|TRBV20-1|NA
CSAPTRNEQFF
TGCAGTGCTCCGACTAGGAATGAGCAGTTCTTC
>NA|TRBJ1-6|TRBV2|NA
CASSERNSPLHF
TGTGCCAGCAGTGAAAGGAATTCACCCCTCCACTTT
>NA|TRBJ1-4|TRBV6-5|NA
CASSYADGLNEKLFF
TGTGCCAGCAGTTACGCGGACGGACTTAATGAAAAACTGTTTTTT
>NA|TRBJ1-1|TRBV4-1|NA
CASSQVLSRKYTEAFF
TGCGCCAGCAGCCAAGTCTTGTCACGAAAGTACACTGAAGCTTTCTTT
>NA|TRBJ2-1|TRBV19|NA
CASSIGQLLWGRVDEQFF
TGTGCCAGTAGTATTGGCCAACTTCTATGGGGGCGGGTCGATGAGCAGTTCTTC
>NA|TRBJ2-2|TRBV6-1|NA
CATEGHGNTGELFF
TGTGCCACCGAGGGACACGGAAACACCGGGGAGCTGTTTTTT
>NA|TRBJ1-1|TRBV5-4|NA
CASSLQGMNTEAFF
TGTGCCAGCAGCTTGCAGGGGATGAACACTGAAGCTTTCTTT
>NA|TRBJ1-5|TRBV10-3|TRBD1
CAISERQGDNQPQHF
TGTGCCATCAGTGAGCGACAGGGCGACAATCAGCCCCAGCATTTT
>NA|TRBJ1-1|TRBV2|NA
CASSEAQRPLFEAFF
TGTGCCAGCAGTGAAGCGCAGAGGCCTCTCTTTGAAGCTTTCTTT
>NA|TRBJ2-1|TRBV27|TRBD2
CASSPRASGSYNEQFF
TGTGCCAGCAGCCCACGAGCTAGCGGGAGCTACAATGAGCAGTTCTTC
>NA|TRBJ2-3|TRBV19|TRBD1
CASSQDRGADTQYF
TGTGCCAGTAGCCAAGACAGGGGCGCAGATACGCAGTATTTT
>NA|TRBJ1-2|TRBV7-9|NA
CASSLAVENYGYTF
TGTGCCAGCAGCTTAGCTGTGGAGAACTATGGCTACACCTTC
>NA|TRBJ2-6|TRBV27|NA
CASRGSGANVLTF
TGTGCCAGCAGGGGCTCTGGGGCCAACGTCCTGACTTTC
>NA|TRBJ2-1|TRBV7-9|NA
CASSLVGYNEQFF
TGTGCCAGCAGCTTAGTCGGGTACAATGAGCAGTTCTTC
>once|TRBJ1-3|TRBV15|NA
CATSSVDLRPGNTIYF
TGTGCCACCAGCAGCGTCGACCTACGCCCTGGAAACACCATATATTTT
>NA|TRBJ2-1|TRBV19|TRBD2
CASSKPGLAGRSYNEQFF
TGTGCCAGTAGTAAACCGGGACTAGCGGGAAGAAGCTACAATGAGCAGTTCTTC
>few|TRBJ1-4|TRBV30|NA
CAWSRSLTNEKLFF
TGTGCCTGGAGTAGGTCTCTAACTAATGAAAAACTGTTTTTT
>NA|TRBJ2-2|TRBV7-9|TRBD1
CASSAGRDRGRLGELFF
TGTGCCAGCAGCGCGGGCCGGGACAGGGGTCGGTTGGGGGAGCTGTTTTTT
>NA|TRBJ2-3|TRBV5-1|NA
CASSLDGGDTQYF
TGCGCCAGCAGCTTGGATGGGGGAGATACGCAGTATTTT
>once|TRBJ2-1|TRBV6-6|TRBD2
CASSYGREGLSYEQFF
TGTGCCAGCAGTTACGGGCGGGAGGGCCTATCCTATGAGCAGTTCTTC
>once|TRBJ2-7|TRBV6-1|TRBD2
CASIPRTSGRDEQYF
TGTGCCAGCATCCCCCGGACTAGCGGCCGGGACGAGCAGTACTTC
>NA|TRBJ1-1|TRBV14|NA
CASSREEHTEAFF
TGTGCCAGCAGCAGAGAGGAACACACTGAAGCTTTCTTT
>NA|TRBJ2-7|TRBV6-5|NA
CASEPGASYEQYF
TGTGCCAGCGAGCCCGGGGCAAGCTACGAGCAGTACTTC
>NA|TRBJ2-1|TRBV18|TRBD2
CASSPRDYYGAREQFF
TGTGCCAGCTCACCCCGGGACTACTACGGGGCGCGTGAGCAGTTCTTC
>once|TRBJ1-5|TRBV27|NA
CASRSGGAGNQPQHF
TGTGCCAGCAGATCAGGCGGGGCAGGCAATCAGCCCCAGCATTTT
>NA|TRBJ2-2|TRBV5-1|TRBD1
CASGDRAHTGELFF
TGCGCCAGCGGGGACAGGGCCCACACCGGGGAGCTGTTTTTT
>NA|TRBJ2-7|TRBV9|NA
CASSVATRTETYEQYF
TGTGCCAGCAGCGTAGCTACGAGGACAGAGACCTACGAGCAGTACTTC
>NA|TRBJ2-1|TRBV4-1|NA
CASSHQGPTLGNEQFF
TGCGCCAGCAGCCACCAGGGACCCACTCTGGGGAATGAGCAGTTCTTC
>NA|TRBJ1-1|TRBV19|NA
CASMDTPAGTEAFF
TGTGCCAGTATGGACACTCCCGCGGGAACTGAAGCTTTCTTT
>NA|TRBJ2-1|TRBV10-3|TRBD2
CAISASTSAHEQFF
TGTGCCATCAGTGCTTCGACTAGCGCCCATGAGCAGTTCTTC
>once|TRBJ1-2|TRBV6-8|NA
CASSYEGNDGYTF
TGTGCCAGCAGTTACGAGGGTAACGATGGCTACACCTTC
>NA|TRBJ2-7|TRBV19|NA
CASSTPGQHYEQYF
TGTGCCAGTAGTACTCCCGGACAGCACTACGAGCAGTACTTC
>NA|TRBJ2-3|TRBV11-2|NA
CASSLLAGTDTQYF
TGTGCCAGCAGCTTGTTAGCGGGCACAGATACGCAGTATTTT
>once|TRBJ1-5|TRBV18|NA
CASSRSGERQPQHF
TGTGCCAGCTCACGATCAGGGGAGCGCCAGCCCCAGCATTTT
>NA|TRBJ1-1|TRBV29-1|NA
CSVVGVSTEAFF
TGCAGCGTTGTTGGGGTCAGCACTGAAGCTTTCTTT
>few|TRBJ2-2|TRBV28|TRBD2
CASSLASGRARELFF
TGTGCCAGCAGTTTGGCTAGCGGGAGGGCCAGGGAGCTGTTTTTT
>NA|TRBJ2-3|TRBV19|TRBD2
CASSGGLAGVPSTDTQYF
TGTGCCAGTAGTGGGGGACTAGCGGGAGTTCCGAGCACAGATACGCAGTATTTT